The clone carrying this T cell receptor beta chain was picked up many times. The sample is drawn from a study of T cells in Graves' hyperthyroidism and ophthalmopathy. RNA transcripts were the template for amplifying TCR beta CDR3 regions. The TCR CDR3 first-round RT-PCR relied on the HTBI primer set. TCRdb analysed the multiplex PCR reads with MiXCR anew, one entry per CDR3 protein. The sample carries hundreds of thousands of distinct CDR3 sequences, over 12% recorded once. Germline assignment: CDR1 LGHDT and CDR2 YNNKEL (reference sequence). CDR3 size: 15 residues. V gave up 6 bases and J gave up 0 bases; unmatched junction bases: 4.

The J gene is TRBJ2-2, the V gene TRBV3-1, with 7 bases fitting TRBD1. The source of this sequence is a man aged 45 to 65 with Graves' ophthalmopathy. The sequenced material came from blood. As DNA, the CDR3 is TGTGCCAGCAGGTCCGGGACAGCGAACACCGGGGAGCTGTTTTTT. It translates to CASRSGTANTGELFF.